The rows below give T cell receptor beta chains drawn from one sample of a study of response to subunit inactivated influenza vaccine. TCRdb recomputed calls from the RT-PCR reads with MiXCR, one row per CDR3 protein. The repertoire holds about 830,000 distinct CDR3 sequences, with approximately 18% as singletons. This specimen consisted of PBMCs from blood, obtained about 5 days after vaccination. These receptors were collected from a man aged 45-60 years who received an inactivated influenza vaccine. Both conserved end residues are part of each CDR3. D genes are given only for firm matches. Size is omitted from some rows. Given values are once, few, many or a class for expanded clones.

clone_size: .; v_call: TRBV10-3; j_call: TRBJ2-1; d_call: .; cdr3_aa: CTISEQLYNEQFF; cdr3_nt: TGTACCATCAGTGAACAGCTATACAATGAGCAGTTCTTC
clone_size: .; v_call: TRBV7-2; j_call: TRBJ2-5; d_call: .; cdr3_aa: CASSWGGGTQETQYF; cdr3_nt: TGTGCCAGCAGCTGGGGGGGCGGAACTCAAGAGACCCAGTACTTC
clone_size: once; v_call: TRBV28; j_call: TRBJ2-1; d_call: TRBD2; cdr3_aa: CASIIAGGTYNEQFF; cdr3_nt: TGTGCCAGCATTATAGCGGGGGGCACCTACAATGAGCAGTTCTTC
clone_size: .; v_call: TRBV20-1; j_call: TRBJ1-1; d_call: .; cdr3_aa: CSAKTGSNTEAFF; cdr3_nt: TGCAGTGCTAAGACAGGTTCGAACACTGAAGCTTTCTTT
clone_size: many; v_call: TRBV12-3/TRBV12-4; j_call: TRBJ1-5; d_call: TRBD1; cdr3_aa: CASRTGDNQPQHF; cdr3_nt: TGTGCCAGCAGGACAGGGGACAATCAGCCCCAGCATTTT
clone_size: few; v_call: TRBV12-3/TRBV12-4; j_call: TRBJ1-1; d_call: .; cdr3_aa: CASSLSGGLRQAFF; cdr3_nt: TGTGCCAGCAGTTTGTCGGGGGGGTTGAGGCAAGCTTTCTTT
clone_size: many; v_call: TRBV5-6; j_call: TRBJ2-5; d_call: .; cdr3_aa: CASSFRSWRGQETQYF; cdr3_nt: TGTGCCAGCAGCTTTCGGTCTTGGCGGGGACAAGAGACCCAGTACTTC
clone_size: few; v_call: TRBV20-1; j_call: TRBJ2-3; d_call: .; cdr3_aa: CSAEGQFRTDTQYF; cdr3_nt: TGCAGTGCTGAAGGACAGTTTCGCACAGATACGCAGTATTTT
clone_size: few; v_call: TRBV28; j_call: TRBJ1-2; d_call: TRBD1; cdr3_aa: CASSLQGLRNYGYTF; cdr3_nt: TGTGCCAGCAGTCTACAGGGGCTGCGGAACTATGGCTACACCTTC
clone_size: .; v_call: TRBV5-1; j_call: TRBJ2-3; d_call: .; cdr3_aa: CASSWGAPGTGTDTQYF; cdr3_nt: TGCGCCAGCAGCTGGGGGGCCCCTGGGACGGGCACAGATACGCAGTATTTT